The TCR beta chain described here comes from a study of blood T cell repertoires in COVID-19. Study summary: Sites in the United States, Italy and Spain provided acute and convalescent COVID-19 samples.

Authors' methods: Estimates of nucleated cell counts were drawn from the amplification of reference gene primers. Sequencing was performed with immunoSEQ multiplex PCR; in TCRdb, only in-frame clones are kept and a portion is missing. That table is the source of V, J and clone size, and D and trimming were worked out from the DNA. In the table there are roughly 230,000 clones, roughly four fifths of which are singletons. The V gene lost 4 bases and the J gene lost 4 bases, with 9 bases spanning the gap. This CDR3 region has 12 residues. In germline, CDR1 is SQVTM, CDR2 ANQGSEA. The sample comprised peripheral blood. The rearrangement links TRBV29-1 to TRBJ2-3, with D uncertain. The receptor comes from a man aged 45-65 years with active or convalescent COVID-19. The CDR3 protein is CSVVPRADTQYF. The DNA of the CDR3 is TGCAGCGTTGTACCCCGCGCAGATACGCAGTATTTT.